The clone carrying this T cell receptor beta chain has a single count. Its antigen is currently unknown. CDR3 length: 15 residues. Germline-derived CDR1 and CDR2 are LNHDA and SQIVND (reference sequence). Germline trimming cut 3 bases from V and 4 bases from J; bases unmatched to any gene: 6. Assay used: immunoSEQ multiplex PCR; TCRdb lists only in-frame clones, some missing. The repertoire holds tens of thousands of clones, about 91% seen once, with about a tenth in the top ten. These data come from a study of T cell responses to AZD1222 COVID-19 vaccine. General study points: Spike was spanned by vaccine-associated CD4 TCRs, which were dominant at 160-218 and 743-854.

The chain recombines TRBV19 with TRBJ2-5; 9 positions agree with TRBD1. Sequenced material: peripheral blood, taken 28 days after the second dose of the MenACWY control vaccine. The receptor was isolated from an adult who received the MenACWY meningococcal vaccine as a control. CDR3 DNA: TGTGCCAGTAGTATCCTAGGACAGGGGCGAGAGACCCAGTACTTC. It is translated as CASSILGQGRETQYF. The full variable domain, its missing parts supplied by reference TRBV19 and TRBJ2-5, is DGGITQSPKYLFRKEGQNVTLSCEQNLNHDAMYWYRQDPGQGLRLIYYSQIVNDFQKGDIAEGYSVSREKKESFPLTVTSAQKNPTAFYLCASSILGQGRETQYFGPGTRLLVL.